This TCR beta chain was identified during a study of blood T cell repertoires in COVID-19. Clones were read by immunoSEQ multiplex PCR, and TCRdb kept only the in-frame ones, dropping some. The sample holds about 350,000 clones; roughly nine tenths are singletons and the top ten take 2.5% to 3%. The V gene lost 4 bases and the J gene lost 3 bases, with 22 bases spanning the gap. The germline gives CDR1 SGHDT, CDR2 YYEEEE. This CDR3 region has 17 residues. This chain connects TRBV5-6 to TRBJ1-1; D possibly corresponds to TRBD1 (6 bases). Sequenced sample: PBMCs or T cells enriched from blood (not recorded which). This receptor was identified in a woman aged 25 to 45 who had recovered from COVID-19. The CDR3 region has the DNA TGTGCCAGCAGCCCGGACGGACAAACAGGGTTCCACACTGAAGCTTTCTTT. Translated: CASSPDGQTGFHTEAFF.